The 8 T cell receptor beta chains below all came from one sample that was sequenced in a study of blood T cell repertoires in COVID-19. TCRdb's copy holds only in-frame clones and misses some; the assay was immunoSEQ multiplex PCR. Of some 170,000 clones in the sample, 80% to 90% are singletons; the top ten hold just under 4%. Sequenced input: peripheral blood. The receptors were gathered from an older woman who had recovered from COVID-19.

The chain joins TRBV11-3 to TRBJ1-1; D may be TRBD1 (5 bases). CDR1 SGHNT and CDR2 YENEEA come from the germline V gene. The germline V and J ends were trimmed by 4 bases and 8 bases, with 14 bases remaining between them. The CDR3 runs 13 residues. CDR3 bases: TGTGCCAGCAGCTATACCCCAGGGTCCGAAGCTTTCTTT. This translates into CASSYTPGSEAFF.

The genes are TRBV10-3 and TRBJ2-2; 12 nucleotides align to TRBD2. The CDR3 has 16 residues. J lost 0 bases, V lost 6 bases, and 2 bases had no gene match. The germline gives CDR1 ENHRY, CDR2 SYGVKD. CDR3: CAIRLAGGTNTGELFF. CDR3 sequence (DNA): TGTGCCATCAGACTAGCGGGGGGTACGAACACCGGGGAGCTGTTTTTT.

The rearrangement links TRBV29-1 to TRBJ2-5; 9 positions agree with TRBD1. This CDR3 contains 13 residues. The V and J ends lost 4 bases and 6 bases, in that order; junction bases with no gene match: 6. CDR1 is SQVTM and CDR2 is ANQGSEA in the germline V gene. The DNA for the CDR3 is TGCAGCGTTGGGACAGGGGTTGGAAAGACCCAGTACTTC. Encoded protein: CSVGTGVGKTQYF.

The genes are TRBV4-1 and TRBJ1-4; tentative D call: TRBD1 (6 bases). CDR3 length: 18 amino acids. The V end was cut by 4 bases, the J end by 5 bases, with 23 bases between. Germline-derived CDR1 and CDR2 are MGHRA and YSYEKL. CDR3 sequence reads: CASSRFYGVGAKNEKLFF. The DNA for the CDR3 is TGCGCCAGCAGCCGTTTTTACGGGGTGGGGGCCAAAAATGAAAAACTGTTTTTT.

The chain uses TRBV6-1 and TRBJ2-1; TRBD1 matches at 7 bases. This CDR3 contains 15 residues. Trimming cost V 1 base and J 2 bases; bases outside gene matches: 2. Germline loops: CDR1 MNHNS, CDR2 SASEGT. CDR3 nucleotides: TGTGCCAGCAGTGAAGAGGGGGCCCCCTACAATGAGCAGTTCTTC. This sequence encodes CASSEEGAPYNEQFF.

The chain uses TRBV6-1 and TRBJ2-3, with 7 bases identical to TRBD2. V gave up 2 bases and J gave up 3 bases; unmatched junction bases: 8. CDR3 length equals 16 residues. Per germline, CDR1 MNHNS and CDR2 SASEGT. CDR3 bases: TGTGCCAGCAGTGAATGGGTGGGCGGGGGAACAGATACGCAGTATTTT. It encodes CASSEWVGGGTDTQYF.

The J gene is TRBJ2-5, the V gene TRBV7-9, with D possibly matching TRBD2 (6 bases). Germline CDR1 reads SEHNR; CDR2 reads FQNEAQ (reference sequence). The V and J ends lost 8 bases and 0 bases respectively, with 10 bases between them. This CDR3 comprises 13 residues. CDR3 region: CASVGGDQETQYF. The CDR3 DNA is TGTGCCAGCGTCGGCGGGGACCAAGAGACCCAGTACTTC.

The J gene is TRBJ2-7, the V gene TRBV24-1, with 7 bases that match TRBD1. The CDR3 runs to 15 residues. CDR1 is KGHDR, CDR2 SFDVKD, per germline. V lost 2 bases, J lost 0 bases, and 3 bases stayed unmatched. The CDR3 bases are TGTGCCACCAGTGATTCGGGGACAGACTCCTACGAGCAGTACTTC. The encoded protein is CATSDSGTDSYEQYF.